This T cell receptor (beta chain) appears in the sequencing data of a study of T cells in Graves' hyperthyroidism and ophthalmopathy (dated by TCRdb to the late 2010s). Turning to the overall study: Peripheral blood was collected at initial diagnosis, before any treatment. To identify TCR V-J signatures that set the groups apart, the researchers used a discovery cohort of about a hundred patients, made up of approximately 43 with Graves' ophthalmopathy and some 55 with stable Graves' hyperthyroidism. Whether ophthalmopathy could be predicted prospectively was tested in an independent validation cohort made up of 18 to 20 hyperthyroidism patients plus 17 patients who later progressed to ophthalmopathy. The 80 to 100 discovery patients were randomly divided into training and test sets at a 7:3 ratio. The study also compared thyroid tissue and blood T-cell repertoires from roughly 6 Graves' hyperthyroidism patients. Following sampling, methimazole starting at 30 mg daily was given to hyperthyroidism patients, and high-dose intravenous methylprednisolone was given to ophthalmopathy patients. TCR Vbeta CDR3 sequencing of 140 or so peripheral blood samples (more than 40 ophthalmopathy, under 80 hyperthyroidism and around 17 progressor patients) is reported in the paper. General study outcomes and caveats: No statistical method was used to fix the sample size in advance, and group allocation was not hidden from the investigators. Blood samples also contained most of the expanded thyroid clonotypes (frequency above 0.001), which suggests that blood repertoires may reflect thyroid immune responses. In validation, the model predicted progression to ophthalmopathy with approximately 71% sensitivity and about 73% specificity, a median of 6.5 months before onset. A 13 V-J signature model separated ophthalmopathy from stable hyperthyroidism, with about 88% sensitivity and just under 84% specificity in cross-validation and 80%/75% in testing.

In the ophthalmopathy patients, disease was moderately to severely active, with a Clinical Activity Score of 3 or more, a NOSPECS grade of 4 or more, and a duration of less than 3 months. Exclusion was applied to patients with uncontrolled infections, other autoimmune diseases, pregnancy or lactation. Diagnoses relied on clinical symptoms, serum thyroxine and TRAb, thyroid ultrasound and orbital computed tomography. PBMCs were separated from roughly 10 ml of fresh peripheral blood using Ficoll-Paque density gradient centrifugation. Total RNA was extracted with Trizol reagent, and quality was checked on an Agilent 2100 Bioanalyzer. The TCR beta CDR3 regions were amplified from RNA transcripts. The first round of RT-PCR for the TCR CDR3 was performed with the HTBI primer set and the Qiagen OneStep RT-PCR kit. Libraries were constructed in a second round of multiplex PCR, after which size selection and purification were carried out. Paired-end sequencing of the libraries was performed with 100 bp reads on an Illumina HiSeq2000. The paper's data handling went like this. Raw data were processed with SOAPnuke, discarding reads with adapters, uncalled bases, mean Phred below 15, or no exact constant-primer or identifier match. COPE v1.2.5 was used to merge the high-quality paired reads, and each unique nucleotide sequence was defined as a clonotype. Clonotypes were aligned to IMGT TRBV, TRBD and TRBJ reference segments using MiTCR v1.1. The analysis included only V-J combinations with a frequency above 0.0001, which together covered roughly 99% of the repertoires. The TCS score was defined as the ratio of F50 (clonal expansion) to E x V (chaos), calculated using BLOSUM62-based TCRdist between CDR3 peptides within each V-J. Welch's t-statistics and random forest reduced around 510 V-J features to about 13, which were used in a naive Bayes classifier (R e1071). In-frame beta chains were kept once TCRdb had trimmed the public reads at Q25 with fastp and called clones with MiXCR. Each CDR3 protein gets just one entry, which takes the most common genes and DNA from the rows behind it. These V and J calls derive from TCRdb rather than the authors' analysis. The sample includes over 350,000 distinct CDR3 sequences, with about 18% observed a single time. The biggest ten clones account for over 35% of the sample.

This clonotype has only a few counts. Its antigen is currently not known. No much larger clone is present one base from it, and per-base qualities are unavailable. The CDR3 runs 13 amino acids, cysteine and phenylalanine included. Left in the record is the CDR3 DNA by itself, 39 bases read in frame from the first base. V drops 0 bases and J drops 2 bases, leaving 3 bases in between. According to the germline V gene, CDR1 reads SGDLS and CDR2 reads YYNGEE. The sequence joins TRBV9 to TRBJ1-5; the D gene remains uncertain. This receptor was obtained from a man younger than 30 with Graves' ophthalmopathy. The specimen was blood. The bases read TGTGCCAGCAGCGTAGCGGGCAATCAGCCCCAGCATTTT. Translated, it reads CASSVAGNQPQHF.